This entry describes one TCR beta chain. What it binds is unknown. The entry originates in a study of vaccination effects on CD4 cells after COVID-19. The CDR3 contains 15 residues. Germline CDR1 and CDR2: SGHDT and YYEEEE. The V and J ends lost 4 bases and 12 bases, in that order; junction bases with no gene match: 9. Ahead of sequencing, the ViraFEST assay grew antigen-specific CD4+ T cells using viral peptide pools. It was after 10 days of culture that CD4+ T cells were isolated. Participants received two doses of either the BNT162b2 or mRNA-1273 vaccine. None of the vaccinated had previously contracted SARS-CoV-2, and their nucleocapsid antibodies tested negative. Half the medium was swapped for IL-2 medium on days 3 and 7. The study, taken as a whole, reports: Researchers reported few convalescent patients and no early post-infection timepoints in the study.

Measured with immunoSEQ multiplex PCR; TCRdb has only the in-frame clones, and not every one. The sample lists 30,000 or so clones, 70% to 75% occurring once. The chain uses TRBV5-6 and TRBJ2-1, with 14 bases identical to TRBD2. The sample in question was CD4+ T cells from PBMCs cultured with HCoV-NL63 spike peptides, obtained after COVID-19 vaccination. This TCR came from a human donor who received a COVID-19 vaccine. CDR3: CASSQRTSGRRGQFF. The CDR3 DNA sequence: TGTGCCAGCAGCCAGCGGACTAGCGGGAGGCGTGGGCAGTTCTTC.